This is a list of T cell receptor beta chains from one sample in a study of blood T cell repertoires in COVID-19. Only in-frame clones appear in the TCRdb table, and some are missing; sequencing was by immunoSEQ multiplex PCR. The sample has some 370,000 clones, 83% seen once. Material for sequencing was PBMCs or T cells enriched from blood (not recorded which). Every receptor here comes from a woman in her forties or fifties who had recovered from COVID-19. Each CDR3 is given with its conserved first and last residue. D genes are given only for firm matches. The size field is filled for only some rows; it gives once, few, many or a size class.

>TRBV19|NA|NA|TRBJ1-1
CASSLTGYTEAFF
TGTGCCAGTAGTCTCACAGGGTACACTGAAGCTTTCTTT
>TRBV9|NA|NA|TRBJ2-7
CASSVEEGPAYEQYF
TGTGCCAGCAGCGTCGAGGAGGGACCTGCCTACGAGCAGTACTTC
>TRBV19|NA|NA|TRBJ1-4
CASSRAEKLFF
TGTGCCAGTAGTAGAGCGGAAAAACTGTTTTTT
>TRBV2|NA|NA|TRBJ2-2
CASLLPGSRDTGELFF
TGTGCCAGCCTTCTCCCGGGGTCTCGGGACACCGGGGAGCTGTTTTTT
>TRBV5-3|NA|NA|TRBJ1-5
CARSSDEGRQADSNQPQHF
TGTGCCAGAAGCTCGGATGAGGGCCGCCAAGCCGATAGCAATCAGCCCCAGCATTTT
>TRBV7-2|few|NA|TRBJ1-5
CASSLDGVNQPQHF
TGTGCCAGCAGCTTAGACGGGGTCAATCAGCCCCAGCATTTT
>TRBV5-4|NA|TRBD1|TRBJ2-3
CASSLGDRGGTDTQYF
TGTGCCAGCAGCTTGGGGGACAGGGGAGGGACAGATACGCAGTATTTT
>TRBV19|NA|NA|TRBJ2-1
CASSRDSYYNEQFF
TGTGCCAGTAGTAGGGACTCCTACTACAATGAGCAGTTCTTC
>TRBV6-2/TRBV6-3|NA|NA|TRBJ1-1
CASSYFVSRGGAFF
TGTGCCAGCAGTTACTTTGTTAGTCGCGGGGGGGCTTTCTTT
>TRBV9|once|NA|TRBJ2-1
CASSVVGSGSSYNEQFF
TGTGCCAGCAGCGTAGTCGGTAGTGGTTCGTCCTACAATGAGCAGTTCTTC
>TRBV27|NA|NA|TRBJ1-2
CASSPLLGEAYGYTF
TGTGCCAGCAGTCCACTTTTAGGGGAGGCCTATGGCTACACCTTC
>TRBV19|NA|TRBD1|TRBJ1-4
CASSQRTGTHNEKLFF
TGTGCCAGTAGTCAAAGGACAGGGACCCATAATGAAAAACTGTTTTTT
>TRBV7-9|few|TRBD2|TRBJ2-7
CASSLALRVSSGSSYEQYF
TGTGCCAGCAGCTTAGCCCTACGTGTATCTAGCGGGAGCTCCTACGAGCAGTACTTC
>TRBV7-2|NA|NA|TRBJ2-7
CASSLGALEEQYF
TGTGCCAGCAGCTTAGGAGCACTAGAGGAGCAGTACTTC
>TRBV6-2/TRBV6-3|NA|TRBD1|TRBJ1-1
CASSAPGQMNTEAFF
TGTGCCAGCAGTGCACCGGGACAGATGAACACTGAAGCTTTCTTT
>TRBV28|once|TRBD1|TRBJ1-5
CASSLERPTGSNQPQHF
TGTGCCAGCAGTTTAGAGAGGCCGACAGGGTCGAATCAGCCCCAGCATTTT
>TRBV7-9|NA|NA|TRBJ2-3
CASSPESVTYTDTQYF
TGTGCCAGCAGCCCGGAGTCAGTAACCTACACAGATACGCAGTATTTT
>TRBV9|NA|TRBD2|TRBJ2-3
CASSVDQREWQDTQYF
TGTGCCAGCAGCGTAGACCAGCGGGAGTGGCAAGATACGCAGTATTTT
>TRBV19|NA|TRBD1|TRBJ2-7
CASSIRAGTGPPEQYF
TGTGCCAGTAGTATCCGGGCCGGGACAGGGCCCCCGGAGCAGTACTTC
>TRBV7-9|once|TRBD2|TRBJ2-1
CASSTRLAGGNNEQFF
TGTGCCAGCAGCACCCGACTAGCGGGAGGGAACAATGAGCAGTTCTTC
>TRBV28|NA|NA|TRBJ2-1
CASRGTLGGEQFF
TGTGCCAGCAGGGGGACGTTGGGGGGTGAGCAGTTCTTC
>TRBV7-2|NA|NA|TRBJ2-3
CASSYRQTDTQYF
TGTGCCAGCAGCTACAGACAGACAGATACGCAGTATTTT
>TRBV2|NA|NA|TRBJ2-2
CASSLGRGLDGGELFF
TGTGCCAGCAGCCTAGGAAGAGGGTTGGATGGCGGGGAGCTGTTTTTT
>TRBV6-5|NA|NA|TRBJ1-2
CASSYSSRDFNGYTF
TGTGCCAGCAGTTACTCGTCCAGGGATTTTAATGGCTACACCTTC
>TRBV4-2|few|TRBD2|TRBJ2-2
CASSQRGLAGGKDTGELFF
TGTGCCAGCAGCCAAAGGGGACTAGCGGGAGGGAAGGACACCGGGGAGCTGTTTTTT
>TRBV14|NA|NA|TRBJ1-2
CASSQGSVQGTYGYTF
TGTGCCAGCAGCCAAGGAAGTGTTCAGGGGACCTATGGCTACACCTTC
>TRBV6-5|NA|NA|TRBJ1-6
CASSLEGPKFSPLHF
TGTGCCAGCAGTCTAGAAGGCCCCAAATTCTCACCCCTCCACTTT
>TRBV19|NA|NA|TRBJ2-1
CASSIGLSSYNEQFF
TGTGCCAGTAGTATTGGGCTGAGCTCCTACAATGAGCAGTTCTTC
>TRBV6-5|NA|NA|TRBJ1-2
CASSRQGRANYGYTF
TGTGCCAGCAGTCGCCAGGGGCGCGCTAACTATGGCTACACCTTC
>TRBV9|NA|NA|TRBJ2-5
CASSVVSGEQETQYF
TGTGCCAGCAGCGTAGTTTCGGGGGAGCAGGAGACCCAGTACTTC
>TRBV29-1|NA|NA|TRBJ1-1
CSVPTTGSNTEAFF
TGCAGCGTTCCCACCACAGGGAGTAACACTGAAGCTTTCTTT
>TRBV3-1/TRBV3-2|NA|TRBD2|TRBJ2-2
CASSPTSGTSGELFF
TGTGCCAGCAGCCCCACTAGCGGGACATCCGGGGAGCTGTTTTTT
>TRBV13|NA|TRBD1|TRBJ1-6
CASSLRQGGSPLHF
TGTGCCAGCAGCCTTCGACAGGGTGGGTCACCCCTCCACTTT
>TRBV25-1|NA|NA|TRBJ2-5
CASSLTGETQYF
TGTGCCAGCAGCCTCACGGGGGAGACCCAGTACTTC
>TRBV12-3/TRBV12-4|NA|NA|TRBJ1-1
CASSTTRGTEAFF
TGTGCCAGCAGCACTACACGGGGCACTGAAGCTTTCTTT
>TRBV4-2|NA|TRBD2|TRBJ2-3
CASSQDAGLAGPDTQYF
TGTGCCAGCAGCCAAGATGCCGGGTTAGCGGGCCCAGATACGCAGTATTTT